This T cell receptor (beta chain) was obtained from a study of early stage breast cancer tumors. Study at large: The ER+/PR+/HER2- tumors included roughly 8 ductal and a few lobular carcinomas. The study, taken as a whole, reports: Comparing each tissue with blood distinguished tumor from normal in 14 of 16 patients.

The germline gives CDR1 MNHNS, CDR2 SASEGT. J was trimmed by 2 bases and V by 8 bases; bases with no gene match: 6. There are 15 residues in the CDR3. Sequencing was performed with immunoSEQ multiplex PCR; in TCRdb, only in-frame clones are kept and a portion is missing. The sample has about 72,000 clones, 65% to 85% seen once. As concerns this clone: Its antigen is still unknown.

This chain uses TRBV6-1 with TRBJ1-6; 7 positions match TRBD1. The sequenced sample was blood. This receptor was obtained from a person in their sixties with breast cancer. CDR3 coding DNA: TGTGCCAGCTCGGATCAGGGGGCCTATAATTCACCCCTCCACTTT. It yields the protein CASSDQGAYNSPLHF.